This T cell receptor beta chain was sequenced during a study of shared clonotypes between healthy human individuals. Study-level points and caveats: Naive subsets, compared against memory subsets, generally had larger estimated richness values. Clonotype sharing levels among donors were expected to vary with sequencing depth.

Produced via immunoSEQ multiplex PCR; TCRdb's table is partial and in-frame only. The sample shows under 750,000 clones, roughly 72% of them seen only once. Trimming cost V 6 bases and J 3 bases; bases outside gene matches: 13. The germline V gene has CDR1 KGHSH and CDR2 LQKENI. This CDR3 spans 17 amino acids. This clone has only a few counts. As yet, its antigen is unknown. The V call is TRBV18, the J call TRBJ2-3; 9 nucleotides align to TRBD1. This TCR was recovered from a woman in her 30s in good health. The specimen sequenced was memory CD4+ T cells sorted from blood. Subset indicated: CD45RA-negative fraction. CDR3 coding DNA: TGTGCCAGCTCCCAAGGAATCACAGGGGGCGCGACAGATACGCAGTATTTT. Its protein product is CASSQGITGGATDTQYF.